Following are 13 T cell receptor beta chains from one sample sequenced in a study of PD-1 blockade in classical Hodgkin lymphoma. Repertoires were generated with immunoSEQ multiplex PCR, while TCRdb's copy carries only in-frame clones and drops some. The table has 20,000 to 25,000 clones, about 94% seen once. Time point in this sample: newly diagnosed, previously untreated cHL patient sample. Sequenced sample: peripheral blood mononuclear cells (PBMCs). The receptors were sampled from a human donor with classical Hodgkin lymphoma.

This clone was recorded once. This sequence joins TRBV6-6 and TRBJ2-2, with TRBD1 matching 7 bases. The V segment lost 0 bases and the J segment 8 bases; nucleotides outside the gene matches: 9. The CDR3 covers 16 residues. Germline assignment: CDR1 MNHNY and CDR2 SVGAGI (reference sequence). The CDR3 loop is CASSYSTDRPRGELFF. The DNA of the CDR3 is TGTGCCAGCAGTTACTCGACGGACAGGCCCCGAGGGGAGCTGTTTTTT.

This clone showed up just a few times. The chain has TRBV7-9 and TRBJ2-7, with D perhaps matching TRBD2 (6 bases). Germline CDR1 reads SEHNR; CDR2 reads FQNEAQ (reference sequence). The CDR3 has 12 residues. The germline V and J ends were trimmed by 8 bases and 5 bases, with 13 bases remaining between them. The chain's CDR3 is CASGGRSNEQYF. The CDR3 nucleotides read TGTGCCAGCGGGGGGAGATCAAACGAGCAGTACTTC.

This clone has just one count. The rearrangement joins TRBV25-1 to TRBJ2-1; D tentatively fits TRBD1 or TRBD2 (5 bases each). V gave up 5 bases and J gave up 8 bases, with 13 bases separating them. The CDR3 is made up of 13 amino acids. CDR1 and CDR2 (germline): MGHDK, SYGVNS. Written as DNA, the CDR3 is TGTGCCAGCAGTCCCCGGGACCACGATGAGCAGTTCTTC. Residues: CASSPRDHDEQFF.

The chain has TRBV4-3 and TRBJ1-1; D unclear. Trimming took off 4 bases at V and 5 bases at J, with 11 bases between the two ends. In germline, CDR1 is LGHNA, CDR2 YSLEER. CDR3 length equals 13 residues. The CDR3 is CASSRYPLTEAFF. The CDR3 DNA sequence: TGCGCCAGCAGCCGATACCCACTGACTGAAGCTTTCTTT.

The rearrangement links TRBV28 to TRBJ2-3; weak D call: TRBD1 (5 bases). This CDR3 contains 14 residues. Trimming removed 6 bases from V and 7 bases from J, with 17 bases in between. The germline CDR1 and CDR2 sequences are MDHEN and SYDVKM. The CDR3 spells CASSLQGGANTQYF. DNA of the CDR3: TGTGCCAGCAGCCTTCAGGGTGGTGCGAATACGCAGTATTTT.

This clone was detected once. CDR3 sequence reads: CASSWGAAEKLFF. The CDR3 DNA is TGTGCCAGCAGCTGGGGTGCGGCTGAAAAACTGTTTTTT. This chain joins TRBV7-2 and TRBJ1-4; D not certain. Trimming cost V 4 bases and J 7 bases, with 10 bases left between them. The CDR3 spans 13 residues. In germline, CDR1 is SGHTA, CDR2 FQGNSA.

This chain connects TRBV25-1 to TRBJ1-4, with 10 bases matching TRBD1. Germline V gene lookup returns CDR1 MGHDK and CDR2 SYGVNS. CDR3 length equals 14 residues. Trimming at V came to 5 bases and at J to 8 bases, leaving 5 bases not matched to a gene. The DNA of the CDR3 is TGTGCCAGCAGTCGGACAGGGGGGTCCGAAAAACTGTTTTTT. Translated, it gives CASSRTGGSEKLFF.

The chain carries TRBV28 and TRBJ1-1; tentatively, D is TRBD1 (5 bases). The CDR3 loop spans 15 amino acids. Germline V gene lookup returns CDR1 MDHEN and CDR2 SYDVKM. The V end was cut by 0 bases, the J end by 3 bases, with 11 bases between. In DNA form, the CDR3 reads TGTGCCAGCAGTTTATGGTCGGGGGTGGACACTGAAGCTTTCTTT. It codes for CASSLWSGVDTEAFF.

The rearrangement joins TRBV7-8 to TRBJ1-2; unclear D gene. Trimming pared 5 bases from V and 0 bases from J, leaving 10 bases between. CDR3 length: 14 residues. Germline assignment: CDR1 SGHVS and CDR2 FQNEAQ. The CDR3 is CASSPAESNYGYTF. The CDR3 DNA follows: TGTGCCAGCAGCCCCGCCGAATCTAACTATGGCTACACCTTC.

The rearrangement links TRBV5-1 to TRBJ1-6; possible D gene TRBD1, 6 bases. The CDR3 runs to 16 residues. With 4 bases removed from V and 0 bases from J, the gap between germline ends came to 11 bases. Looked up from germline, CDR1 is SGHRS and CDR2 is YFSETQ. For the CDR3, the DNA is TGCGCCAGCAGCCACAGGGCGAGCTCCTATAATTCACCCCTCCACTTT. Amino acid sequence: CASSHRASSYNSPLHF.

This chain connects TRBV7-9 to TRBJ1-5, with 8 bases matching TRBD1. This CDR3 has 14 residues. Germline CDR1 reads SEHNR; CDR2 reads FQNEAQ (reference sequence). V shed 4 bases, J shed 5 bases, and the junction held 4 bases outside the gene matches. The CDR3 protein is CASSSDREYQPQHF. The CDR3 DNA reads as TGTGCCAGCAGCTCGGACAGGGAATATCAGCCCCAGCATTTT. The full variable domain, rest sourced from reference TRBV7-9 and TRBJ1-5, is DTGVSQNPRHKITKRGQNVTFRCDPISEHNRLYWYRQTLGQGPEFLTYFQNEAQLEKSRLLSDRFSAERPKGSFSTLEIQRTEQGDSAMYLCASSSDREYQPQHFGDGTRLSIL.

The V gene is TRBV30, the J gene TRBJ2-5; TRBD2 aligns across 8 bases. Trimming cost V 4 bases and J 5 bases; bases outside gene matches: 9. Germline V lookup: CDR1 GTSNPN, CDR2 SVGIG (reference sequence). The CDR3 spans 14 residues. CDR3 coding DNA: TGTGCCTGGAACCCGGGGGGGGGTCGGGAGACCCAGTACTTC. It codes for CAWNPGGGRETQYF. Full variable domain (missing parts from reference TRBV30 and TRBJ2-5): SQTIHQWPATLVQPVGSPLSLECTVEGTSNPNLYWYRQAAGRGLQLLFYSVGIGQISSEVPQNLSASRPQDRQFILSSKKLLLSDSGFYLCAWNPGGGRETQYFGPGTRLLVL.

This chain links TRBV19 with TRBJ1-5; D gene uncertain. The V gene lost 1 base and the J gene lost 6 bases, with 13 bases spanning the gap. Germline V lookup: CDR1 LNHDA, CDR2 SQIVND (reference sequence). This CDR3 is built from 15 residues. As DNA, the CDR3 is TGTGCCAGTAGTATAGGGAGGAGCCGGAGTCAGCCCCAGCATTTT. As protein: CASSIGRSRSQPQHF.